Shown below are 32 T cell receptor beta chains from a single sample sequenced in a study of OX40 agonist ivuxolimab in advanced cancers. The table came from immunoSEQ multiplex PCR; TCRdb's copy has only in-frame clones and leaves some out. Here the sample spans fewer than 80,000 clones, approximately 83% being singletons. The input for sequencing was CD4+ or CD8+ T cells sorted from blood, taken in a trial of the OX40 agonist ivuxolimab. Source of these receptors: an adult with an advanced solid tumor such as melanoma, head and neck, liver or kidney cancer.

The gene calls are TRBV6-4 and TRBJ2-6; 8 bases agree with TRBD1. Germline CDR1 is MRHNA and CDR2 is SNTAGT. CDR3 length equals 18 residues. Trimming cost V 6 bases and J 2 bases; bases outside gene matches: 12. In DNA, the CDR3 is TGTGCCAGCAGCGCCGGACAGGGAAACCAGCCTGGGGCCAACGTCCTGACTTTC. Its protein is CASSAGQGNQPGANVLTF.

The chain carries TRBV6-5 and TRBJ2-7, with 7 bases matching TRBD1. This CDR3 comprises 14 residues. V lost 6 bases and J lost 5; bases outside the gene matches: 10. The germline gives CDR1 MNHEY, CDR2 SVGAGI. DNA for the CDR3: TGTGCCAGCAGCCCAGTGACAGGGAGCAACGAGCAGTACTTC. Translating gives CASSPVTGSNEQYF.

This rearrangement joins TRBV6-1 to TRBJ1-6, with D possibly TRBD1 on 5 matching bases. Trimming took off 8 bases at V and 5 bases at J, with 13 bases between the two ends. The CDR3 covers 14 residues. The germline V gene encodes CDR1 MNHNS and CDR2 SASEGT. In DNA, the CDR3 is TGTGCCAGCGGAAGGGACCTCCATAATTCACCCCTCCACTTT. Encoded protein: CASGRDLHNSPLHF.

V usage is TRBV27 and J usage is TRBJ2-1; D unresolved. Germline values: CDR1 MNHEY, CDR2 SMNVEV (reference sequence). Trimming took off 2 bases at V and 0 bases at J, with 11 bases between the two ends. The CDR3 runs 16 residues. In DNA form, the CDR3 reads TGTGCCAGCAGTTTACTTGGGATGAGCTCCTACAATGAGCAGTTCTTC. Translated, it gives CASSLLGMSSYNEQFF.

The V gene is TRBV5-4, the J gene TRBJ2-3; no definite D call. In germline, CDR1 is SGHNT, CDR2 YYREEE (reference sequence). Trimming took off 1 base at V and 2 bases at J, with 11 bases between the two ends. CDR3 length: 15 amino acids. This CDR3 is CASSLKGPSTDTQYF. The CDR3, as DNA: TGTGCCAGCAGCTTGAAAGGGCCCTCCACAGATACGCAGTATTTT.

This clone came up a few times. This sequence joins TRBV2 and TRBJ1-3; 7 nucleotides align to TRBD1. This CDR3 is 16 amino acids long. After removal of 0 bases from V and 0 bases from J, the junction contained 2 bases not matched to a gene. Germline CDR1 reads SNHLY; CDR2 reads FYNNEI. CDR3 residues: CASSEARQGSGNTIYF. The CDR3 DNA follows: TGTGCCAGCAGTGAAGCCCGACAGGGCTCTGGAAACACCATATATTTT.

V usage is TRBV18 and J usage is TRBJ1-1, with D possibly TRBD1 on 5 matching bases. This CDR3 contains 14 residues. CDR1 and CDR2 from the germline V gene are KGHSH and LQKENI. Trimming took 3 bases from V and 2 from J, leaving 10 bases between them. CDR3 residues: CASSPQGPNTEAFF. The DNA of the CDR3 is TGTGCCAGCTCACCCCAGGGACCTAACACTGAAGCTTTCTTT. The full variable domain, with the rest looked up from reference TRBV18 and TRBJ1-1, is NAGVMQNPRHLVRRRGQEARLRCSPMKGHSHVYWYRQLPEEGLKFMVYLQKENIIDESGMPKERFSAEFPKEGPSILRIQQVVRGDSAAYFCASSPQGPNTEAFFGQGTRLTVV.

V usage is TRBV19 and J usage is TRBJ2-7; 8 nucleotides agree with TRBD1. CDR1 is LNHDA, CDR2 SQIVND, per germline (reference sequence). Trimming took 1 base from V and 1 from J; bases not matched to a gene: 0. The CDR3 contains 14 residues. CDR3 region: CASSIGTGSYEQYF. DNA for the CDR3: TGTGCCAGTAGTATAGGGACAGGGTCCTACGAGCAGTACTTC. Variable domain in full (rest from reference TRBV19 and TRBJ2-7): DGGITQSPKYLFRKEGQNVTLSCEQNLNHDAMYWYRQDPGQGLRLIYYSQIVNDFQKGDIAEGYSVSREKKESFPLTVTSAQKNPTAFYLCASSIGTGSYEQYFGPGTRLTVT.

This rearrangement joins TRBV29-1 to TRBJ2-5, with 9 bases identical to TRBD2. Germline lookup yields CDR1 SQVTM and CDR2 ANQGSEA. The CDR3 sequence is 13 residues long. Trimming cost V 0 bases and J 7 bases; bases outside gene matches: 3. The DNA of the CDR3 is TGCAGCGTTGAAGAGCTGCGGGGGGGGACCCAGTACTTC. It yields the protein CSVEELRGGTQYF.

In regard to this clone: Other DNA sequences from this sample encode an identical CDR3 as well. The chain is built from TRBV30 and TRBJ1-2, with 8 bases lining up with TRBD1. The CDR3 extends over 13 amino acids. J was trimmed by 8 bases and V by 1 base; bases with no gene match: 6. Per germline, CDR1 GTSNPN and CDR2 SVGIG (reference sequence). CDR3 sequence: CAWSGQGLKGYTF. In DNA, the CDR3 is TGTGCCTGGAGTGGACAGGGGTTAAAGGGCTACACCTTC.

The rearrangement uses TRBV14 and TRBJ1-1, with D hard to call. The CDR3 has 14 amino acids. The germline V gene has CDR1 SGHDN and CDR2 FVKESK. V lost 4 bases and J lost 8, with 17 bases in between. The CDR3 region is CASSPLSLGSEAFF. The DNA of the CDR3 is TGTGCCAGCAGCCCTCTGTCTTTGGGATCCGAAGCTTTCTTT.

CDR3 region: CARAGARLYTDTQYF. As DNA, the CDR3 is TGCGCCAGAGCGGGGGCCCGTTTGTACACAGATACGCAGTATTTT. The V and J genes are TRBV10-1 and TRBJ2-3; 8 bases match TRBD2. This CDR3 has 15 residues. CDR1 is WNHNN, CDR2 SYGVQD, per germline (reference sequence). The ends lost 9 bases at V and 2 bases at J; junction bases unmatched: 10.

The chain employs TRBV5-1 and TRBJ2-5; no firm D call. Trimming left V 0 bases short and J 5 bases short, with 11 bases between. This CDR3 comprises 14 residues. Per germline, CDR1 SGHRS and CDR2 YFSETQ. The CDR3 bases are TGCGCCAGCAGCTTGGACCTGGAAGGGGAGACCCAGTACTTC. Translation gives CASSLDLEGETQYF. The variable domain in full, completed from reference TRBV5-1 and TRBJ2-5, reads KAGVTQTPRYLIKTRGQQVTLSCSPISGHRSVSWYQQTPGQGLQFLFEYFSETQRNKGNFPGRFSGRQFSNSRSEMNVSTLELGDSALYLCASSLDLEGETQYFGPGTRLLVL.

The J gene is TRBJ2-1, the V gene TRBV6-7, with 12 positions matching TRBD2. TRBV6-7 is an ORF, and what it does is uncertain. The CDR3 runs to 17 residues. The V and J ends lost 0 bases and 8 bases, in that order; junction bases with no gene match: 8. The CDR3 bases are TGTGCCAGCAGTTACTCGATTCTAGCGGGGGGGCCGCATGAGCAGTTCTTC. This sequence encodes CASSYSILAGGPHEQFF.

The J gene is TRBJ2-7, the V gene TRBV18; 10 bases align to TRBD2. This CDR3 contains 18 residues. The germline CDR1 and CDR2 sequences are KGHSH and LQKENI. Trimming removed 6 bases from V and 0 bases from J; junction bases left unmatched: 14. The CDR3 region is CASSLGLAGAPSSYEQYF. The CDR3 nucleotides are TGTGCCAGCTCCCTGGGTCTAGCGGGGGCCCCTAGCTCCTACGAGCAGTACTTC.

The chain couples TRBV10-3 to TRBJ1-1; D not certain. From germline, CDR1 is ENHRY and CDR2 SYGVKD. The CDR3 runs 14 residues. V was cut by 2 bases and J by 3 bases, with 10 bases left in between. The CDR3 here is CAISEGQQYTEAFF. The CDR3, as DNA: TGTGCCATCAGTGAGGGCCAGCAATACACTGAAGCTTTCTTT.

This clone showed up just once. This rearrangement joins TRBV11-2 to TRBJ2-3; D unclear. The V and J ends lost 3 bases and 5 bases respectively, with 9 bases between them. Germline V gene data show CDR1 as SGHAT and CDR2 as FQNNGV. The CDR3 covers 13 residues. The CDR3 spells CASSFKGLDTQYF. CDR3 nucleotides: TGTGCCAGCAGCTTCAAGGGTTTAGATACGCAGTATTTT.

The V call is TRBV19, the J call TRBJ1-5; possibly TRBD1 for D (5 bases). Germline loops: CDR1 LNHDA, CDR2 SQIVND (reference sequence). Deletions cut 6 bases from V and 1 base from J, with 16 bases between. The CDR3 sequence is 16 residues long. Here the CDR3 DNA reads TGTGCCAGTAGCCCGGGGGGGTTGGGCAGCAATCAGCCCCAGCATTTT. Translation gives CASSPGGLGSNQPQHF. Filled out from reference TRBV19 and TRBJ1-5, the complete variable domain reads DGGITQSPKYLFRKEGQNVTLSCEQNLNHDAMYWYRQDPGQGLRLIYYSQIVNDFQKGDIAEGYSVSREKKESFPLTVTSAQKNPTAFYLCASSPGGLGSNQPQHFGDGTRLSIL.

The chain carries TRBV7-9 and TRBJ1-4; D is uncertain. This CDR3 has 13 amino acids. The germline CDR1 and CDR2 sequences are SEHNR and FQNEAQ (reference sequence). Trimming shortened V by 0 bases and J by 8 bases, and 7 bases separated the two germline ends. CDR3 nucleotides: TGTGCCAGCAGCTTAGCGGTATGGGAAAAACTGTTTTTT. It specifies CASSLAVWEKLFF.

The rearrangement uses TRBV5-1 and TRBJ1-1; tentative D call: TRBD1 (5 bases). Trimming removed 3 bases at V and 4 bases at J, with 13 bases between. The CDR3 covers 14 residues. The germline V gene has CDR1 SGHRS and CDR2 YFSETQ. CDR3 nucleotides: TGCGCCAGCAGCTCCGCCCCGGGGGTCACTGAAGCTTTCTTT. Amino acid sequence: CASSSAPGVTEAFF.

This chain links TRBV20-1 with TRBJ1-3; D remains unclear. The length of the CDR3 is 11 residues. Trimming cost V 3 bases and J 4 bases, with 4 bases left between them. Germline CDR1 reads DFQATT; CDR2 reads SNEGSKA (reference sequence). CDR3: CSASWGNTIYF. In DNA, the CDR3 is TGCAGTGCTAGTTGGGGAAACACCATATATTTT.

The chain uses TRBV2 and TRBJ1-4; possible D gene TRBD1, 6 bases. CDR1 is SNHLY, CDR2 FYNNEI, per germline. V was shortened by 4 bases and J by 8 bases, with 8 bases between the two germline ends. The CDR3 sequence is 12 residues long. The CDR3 loop reads CASSGQAEKLFF. CDR3 DNA sequence: TGTGCCAGCAGTGGACAGGCCGAAAAACTGTTTTTT. Full variable domain (outside the CDR3, taken from reference TRBV2 and TRBJ1-4): EPEVTQTPSHQVTQMGQEVILRCVPISNHLYFYWYRQILGQKVEFLVSFYNNEISEKSEIFDDQFSVERPDGSNFTLKIRSTKLEDSAMYFCASSGQAEKLFFGSGTQLSVL.

This chain joins TRBV25-1 and TRBJ1-4, with D perhaps matching TRBD1 (6 bases). Trimming took 4 bases from V and 3 from J, leaving 12 bases between them. Germline CDR1 and CDR2: MGHDK and SYGVNS. The CDR3 contains 15 residues. In DNA form, the CDR3 reads TGTGCCAGCAGTGCCCAGGACAGTCCTAATGAAAAACTGTTTTTT. It specifies CASSAQDSPNEKLFF.

This clone was seen a few times. The rearrangement joins TRBV7-2 to TRBJ2-1; 8 bases fit TRBD2. J lost 10 bases, V lost 1 base, and 6 bases had no gene match. In germline, CDR1 is SGHTA, CDR2 FQGNSA. The CDR3 is made up of 14 amino acids. The CDR3 DNA is TGTGCCAGCAGCTTAGGAAATAGCGGGGCCGAGCAGTTCTTC. Translated, it gives CASSLGNSGAEQFF. Full variable domain (remainder filled in from reference TRBV7-2 and TRBJ2-1): GAGVSQSPSNKVTEKGKDVELRCDPISGHTALYWYRQSLGQGLEFLIYFQGNSAPDKSGLPSDRFSAERTGGSVSTLTIQRTQQEDSAVYLCASSLGNSGAEQFFGPGTRLTVL.

The chain couples TRBV6-5 to TRBJ1-6; 9 bases are a match to TRBD1. This CDR3 region has 14 residues. V was clipped by 5 bases and J by 14 bases; unmatched bases: 10. Germline values: CDR1 MNHEY, CDR2 SVGAGI. In DNA, the CDR3 is TGTGCCAGCAGTACCTCGGGACAGGGTCTTACCCTCCACTTT. This gives the protein CASSTSGQGLTLHF.

This sequence joins TRBV30 and TRBJ1-3; 9 nucleotides line up with TRBD1. V shed 4 bases and J 4 bases; nucleotides not matched to a gene: 8. The CDR3 is 15 amino acids. Germline CDR1 reads GTSNPN; CDR2 reads SVGIG (reference sequence). This CDR3 is CAWTGLGQGGNTIYF. CDR3 in DNA: TGTGCCTGGACCGGACTTGGACAGGGGGGAAACACCATATATTTT.

The V gene is TRBV5-1, the J gene TRBJ2-7; 11 bases map to TRBD2. From germline, CDR1 is SGHRS and CDR2 YFSETQ. The trim removed 2 bases at V and 1 base at J, leaving 8 bases unmatched. This CDR3 has 17 amino acids. The CDR3 sequence: CASSFLGLAGGSYEQYF. The CDR3 DNA reads as TGCGCCAGCAGCTTTTTGGGGCTAGCGGGGGGTTCCTACGAGCAGTACTTC. Drawing the rest from reference TRBV5-1 and TRBJ2-7, the complete variable domain is KAGVTQTPRYLIKTRGQQVTLSCSPISGHRSVSWYQQTPGQGLQFLFEYFSETQRNKGNFPGRFSGRQFSNSRSEMNVSTLELGDSALYLCASSFLGLAGGSYEQYFGPGTRLTVT.

This clone has a single count. The genes are TRBV18 and TRBJ1-1, with D possibly matching TRBD1 (6 bases). The germline V gene has CDR1 KGHSH and CDR2 LQKENI. This CDR3 is built from 15 residues. Trimming left V 6 bases short and J 3 bases short, with 17 bases between. CDR3 residues: CASSPDEGQHTEAFF. The CDR3 region has the DNA TGTGCCAGCTCCCCAGATGAGGGACAACACACTGAAGCTTTCTTT.

The chain combines TRBV5-4 with TRBJ1-1; D call uncertain. Germline CDR1 and CDR2: SGHNT and YYREEE (reference sequence). V was cut by 4 bases and J by 1 base, with 8 bases left in between. The CDR3 runs to 13 residues. The CDR3 loop reads CASSPRWNTEAFF. DNA of the CDR3: TGTGCCAGCAGCCCCCGTTGGAACACTGAAGCTTTCTTT. The variable domain in full, with the rest retrieved from reference TRBV5-4 and TRBJ1-1, is ETGVTQSPTHLIKTRGQQVTLRCSSQSGHNTVSWYQQALGQGPQFIFQYYREEENGRGNFPPRFSGLQFPNYSSELNVNALELDDSALYLCASSPRWNTEAFFGQGTRLTVV.

This chain uses TRBV7-2 with TRBJ2-5; 7 bases fit TRBD2. The CDR3 length is 14 residues. J gave up 2 bases and V 4 bases, and 4 bases lay outside the gene matches. Looked up from germline, CDR1 is SGHTA and CDR2 is FQGNSA. The CDR3 loop is CASSSSGSQETQYF. The CDR3 DNA reads TGTGCCAGCAGCTCTAGCGGATCACAAGAGACCCAGTACTTC.

The chain combines TRBV27 with TRBJ2-3; 8 positions agree with TRBD2. The CDR3 is 18 residues long. Germline CDR1 reads MNHEY; CDR2 reads SMNVEV (reference sequence). V was clipped by 3 bases and J by 6 bases; unmatched bases: 17. The CDR3 DNA sequence: TGTGCCAGCAGTTTGACATATCCGGCACGGGGGGGCTTGGATACGCAGTATTTT. Residues: CASSLTYPARGGLDTQYF.

The chain has TRBV5-1 and TRBJ2-4; D possibly corresponds to TRBD2 (5 bases). Germline V gene lookup returns CDR1 SGHRS and CDR2 YFSETQ. The CDR3 totals 14 residues. Trimming took off 4 bases at V and 6 bases at J, with 14 bases between the two ends. In DNA form, the CDR3 reads TGCGCCAGCAGCGCGACTAATAGTAGAAACATTCAGTACTTC. Translation: CASSATNSRNIQYF.